This T cell receptor (beta chain) was captured by sequencing in a study of T cell changes during pregnancy in multiple sclerosis. This clone was seen more than once but under ten times. Profiling relied on immunoSEQ multiplex PCR, and the TCRdb table lists in-frame clones only, not all of them. This sample has 85,000 to 110,000 clones, with around 91% found just once. The CDR3 totals 14 residues. Between the trimmed V and J ends, which lost 4 bases and 4 bases, there was a span of 14 bases. Germline lookup yields CDR1 SGHNT and CDR2 YYREEE (reference sequence). This clonotype was sampled from a female donor with multiple sclerosis, enrolled in a pregnancy study. Source: peripheral blood, taken after pregnancy. The gene calls are TRBV5-4 and TRBJ1-2, with D perhaps matching TRBD1 (5 bases). The CDR3 region has the DNA TGTGCCAGCAGCCTCGGAGGGGAACTCTATGGCTACACCTTC. The encoded protein is CASSLGGELYGYTF.